This TCR beta chain stems from a study of blood T cell repertoires in COVID-19 (dated by TCRdb to 2018 to 2020). Describing the broader study: Samples covering the acute and convalescent phases of COVID-19 were provided by collaborators in the United States, Italy and Spain. The material from the prospective study consisted of cDNA or gDNA derived from T cells, B-cell-depleted T cells, or PBMCs. Deeply sampled blood TCRbeta repertoires from subjects exposed to, actively infected with, or recovered from COVID-19 were included in the dataset. The repertoires were made available in a free public database intended to serve as a resource for research on the immune response to SARS-CoV-2. The samples were drawn from two sources: the first 160 participants of the ongoing ImmuneRACE study, and 1,254 subjects contributed by 6 global collaborators. A de-identified subject ID, COVID-19 status, age in years and sex were almost always included in the sample metadata. Where available, HLA class I and class II types were obtained from metadata supplied by the sample provider rather than from assay-based typing.

V is pared back by 1 base and J by 9 bases, with 11 bases lying between the germline termini. The CDR1 and CDR2 encoded by the germline V gene (reference sequence) are LNHDA and SQIVND. The CDR3 has 13 amino acids, counting the end cysteine and phenylalanine. Only CDR3 DNA is held: 39 bases, read in frame from base 1. TCRbeta CDR3 regions were amplified from genomic DNA using the immunoSEQ Assay, a bias-controlled multiplex PCR. Under the source paper's analysis protocol: Within the assay, amplification of reference gene primers was used to estimate how many nucleated cells each sample contained. To quantify the absolute abundance of each unique TCRbeta CDR3 rearrangement, sequence reads were collapsed and filtered. Productive Simpson clonality was computed per sample as the square root of Simpson's diversity index over productive rearrangements. TCRdb holds this immuneACCESS table with in-frame rearrangements only. Some clones are missing; in checked studies, unresolved V genes explain under half, and the rest has no known cause. V, J and clone size are those of that table, while D and trimming were read from the DNA. The sample table shows some 290,000 clones, and 90% are seen once. The ten top clones hold almost 4% of the sample.

What the study reported, not specific to this receptor: Clinical and demographic metadata were provided uncurated, with the amount varying by source and participant.

Details on this clone: The target of this receptor is not known. No qualities accompany the bases; no much larger clone lies one base away.

Enrolling through a virtual design, the prospective study's participants ranged in age from roughly 18 to 100 years and lived across some 23 United States geographic areas. In the prospective study, participants were assigned to cohorts based on the clinical history participants reported in a screening survey and a study questionnaire. Exposed participants had been in contact with someone with a PCR-confirmed or clinician-diagnosed COVID-19 case within 2 weeks of study entry. In the prospective study, whole blood, serum and a nasopharyngeal or oropharyngeal swab were collected from each participant by mobile phlebotomists. Prospective study participants could optionally give additional blood draws and questionnaires over a roughly two-month period. Before DNA extraction, prospective study blood samples were shipped either frozen or at room temperature.

The TCR was taken from a woman in her thirties who had been exposed to COVID-19. Recombination linked TRBV19 to TRBJ2-3; the D region possibly corresponds to TRBD1 (5 bases align). Specimen: PBMCs or T cells enriched from blood (not recorded which). In nucleotides, the sequence is TGTGCCAGTAGTATAGTACAGGTGGAAACGCAGTATTTT. Its protein product is CASSIVQVETQYF.